These 7 T cell receptor beta chains were all obtained from the same sample, sequenced in a study of T cells after yellow fever vaccination. In TCRdb, the 5' RACE reads were re-called with MiXCR into one record per CDR3 protein. The sample carries some 240,000 distinct CDR3 sequences, roughly 5% recorded once. The material was CD4+ T cells sorted from PBMCs, obtained on the day of the yellow fever booster vaccination. These receptors were collected from a man between 18 and 29 years old who received the YFV17D yellow fever vaccine.

This clonotype was detected a few times. The rearrangement links TRBV5-1 to TRBJ1-1; perhaps TRBD1 as D (5 bases). V lost 4 bases to trimming and J lost 0 bases, with 10 bases between them. The CDR3 is made up of 14 amino acids. From germline, CDR1 is SGHRS and CDR2 YFSETQ. In nucleotides, the CDR3 is TGCGCCAGCAGCCCCGACAGCATGAACACTGAAGCTTTCTTT. Its protein is CASSPDSMNTEAFF.

In its sample, this clonotype was seen a few times. This rearrangement joins TRBV9 to TRBJ2-1, with 12 bases aligning to TRBD2. The germline V gene has CDR1 SGDLS and CDR2 YYNGEE. The CDR3 is 19 amino acids. V dropped 3 bases and J dropped 5; count of bases not matched to a gene: 15. CDR3 nucleotides: TGTGCCAGCAGCGCCCGAGCTAGACTAGCGGGGGATATTCACAATGAGCAGTTCTTC. This gives the protein CASSARARLAGDIHNEQFF. The full variable domain, rest sourced from reference TRBV9 and TRBJ2-1, is DSGVTQTPKHLITATGQRVTLRCSPRSGDLSVYWYQQSLDQGLQFLIQYYNGEERAKGNILERFSAQQFPDLHSELNLSSLELGDSALYFCASSARARLAGDIHNEQFFGPGTRLTVL.

This clonotype was seen only a few times. CDR3 in amino acids: CASSLRDRDTGELFF. The CDR3, as DNA: TGTGCCAGCAGCTTGCGGGACAGGGACACCGGGGAGCTGTTTTTT. The chain has TRBV5-6 and TRBJ2-2, with 9 nucleotides matching TRBD1. V trimming: 1 base; J trimming: 3 bases; junction bases outside the gene matches: 1. The germline V gene encodes CDR1 SGHDT and CDR2 YYEEEE. This CDR3 is 15 amino acids long.

This clonotype was counted ten times or more. V usage is TRBV29-1 and J usage is TRBJ1-1; TRBD1 is a possible D gene (5 bases). The CDR3 contains 15 residues. The V gene lost 6 bases and the J gene lost 1 base, with 18 bases spanning the gap. The V gene's germline CDR1 is SQVTM and CDR2 ANQGSEA. CDR3 coding DNA: TGCAGCGTGGCCCACTGGGGCAAGTCGAACACTGAAGCTTTCTTT. Translated: CSVAHWGKSNTEAFF.

This clonotype was recorded many times. This sequence joins TRBV5-8 and TRBJ2-5, with D tentatively TRBD1 (7 bases). The CDR3 sequence is 14 residues long. The germline V and J ends were trimmed by 0 bases and 4 bases, with 10 bases remaining between them. The germline CDR1 and CDR2 sequences are SGHTS and YDEGEE. CDR3 loop: CASSLGQGGETQYF. In DNA form, the CDR3 reads TGTGCCAGCAGCTTGGGACAGGGAGGAGAGACCCAGTACTTC.

This clonotype has a single count. Since a much larger clone is just one base distant, this may be a read error. The chain's CDR3 is CASSRITGGLDYGYTF. For the CDR3, the DNA is TGTGCCAGCAGCCGAATCACCGGAGGTCTGGACTATGGCTACACCTTC. The chain uses TRBV28 and TRBJ1-2; unclear D gene. The CDR3 consists of 16 residues. The V end lost 6 bases, the J end lost 3 bases, and 20 bases lay between the germline ends. Per the germline V gene, CDR1 is MDHEN and CDR2 is SYDVKM.

This clonotype was detected many times. The chain combines TRBV5-1 with TRBJ2-5, with no clear D. The CDR3 is 14 amino acids. V shed 0 bases and J shed 2 bases, with 8 bases lying between them. Per germline, CDR1 SGHRS and CDR2 YFSETQ. The CDR3 nucleotides read TGCGCCAGCAGCTTGGTGCCTAGTCAAGAGACCCAGTACTTC. The encoded protein is CASSLVPSQETQYF.